This paragraph covers one TCR beta chain sequence. The antigen is undetermined. The sample is drawn from a study of Ad26.COV2.S vaccination and SARS-CoV-2 variants. Points from the study as a whole: Vaccine recipients posted higher spike-specific TCR breadth than their placebo counterparts.

V was clipped by 4 bases and J by 5 bases, with 12 bases between them. Per germline, CDR1 SGHDT and CDR2 YYEEEE. This CDR3 is 13 amino acids long. The method was immunoSEQ multiplex PCR; TCRdb's version includes in-frame clones alone and lacks a portion of them. The sample lists more than 400,000 clones, 92% seen once, with around 1.7% in the top ten. Treatment meaning: around 19 received Ad26.COV2.S at low or high dose, single or two shots; about 5 received placebo; per-sample allocation not given. Day 63 after the first injection of vaccine or placebo was the sampling time. An Ad26 vector was used to express Wuhan-strain SARS-CoV-2 spike as the vaccine.

This sequence joins TRBV5-6 and TRBJ1-2; the D gene is possibly TRBD1 (5 bases). The clonotype was recovered from a person between 18 and 65 years old who received the Ad26.COV2.S COVID-19 vaccine or a placebo. Sequencing was performed on peripheral blood, taken in a trial of Ad26.COV2.S vaccine versus placebo. This CDR3 reads CASSRQGNYGYTF. Written as DNA, the CDR3 is TGTGCCAGCAGCCGCCAGGGTAATTATGGCTACACCTTC. Filled out from reference TRBV5-6 and TRBJ1-2, the complete variable domain reads DAGVTQSPTHLIKTRGQQVTLRCSPKSGHDTVSWYQQALGQGPQFIFQYYEEEERQRGNFPDRFSGHQFPNYSSELNVNALLLGDSALYLCASSRQGNYGYTFGSGTRLTVV.